This T cell receptor beta chain was identified in a study of T cell changes during pregnancy in multiple sclerosis (dated by TCRdb to between 2019 and 2020). With regard to the full study: The study looked at changes in the T cell repertoire across pregnancy in women with multiple sclerosis.

Reading from cysteine to phenylalanine, the CDR3 counts 17 amino acids. The entry retains the CDR3 DNA only, 51 bases that are in frame from base 1. CDR1 and CDR2, looked up from the germline V gene, are SGDLS and YYNGEE. Clipping removes 4 bases from V and 4 bases from J, with 13 as the unmatched junction base count. This clone came up once. There is no known antigen for this receptor. Base-call qualities are not available, and no considerably larger clone is one nucleotide away. The method was the immunoSEQ multiplex PCR assay. Drawn from immuneACCESS, this table holds only the in-frame rearrangements with V and J called that TCRdb kept. Clones are partly lost; checked studies trace under half to an unresolved V gene and leave the rest unexplained. Recorded for this sample are over 45,000 clones; 91% of them occurred a single time. Jointly, the top ten make up about 8.8% of the sample.

The sequence was obtained from a female donor with multiple sclerosis, enrolled in a pregnancy study. The source material was CD8+ T cells from peripheral blood mononuclear cells, sampled after pregnancy. The sequence is built from TRBV9 and TRBJ2-7, with 11 junctional bases fitting TRBD2. CDR3 sequence: CASSPSFSGRAAYEQYF. The nucleotide sequence reads TGTGCCAGCAGCCCTTCTTTTAGCGGGAGGGCCGCTTACGAGCAGTACTTC. This CDR3, with the reference TRBV9 and TRBJ2-7 proteins standing in past its ends, gives the full variable domain DSGVTQTPKHLITATGQRVTLRCSPRSGDLSVYWYQQSLDQGLQFLIQYYNGEERAKGNILERFSAQQFPDLHSELNLSSLELGDSALYFCASSPSFSGRAAYEQYFGPGTRLTVT.